This entry features one TCR beta chain sequence. This entry is derived from a study of cytomegalovirus exposure and HLA in healthy donors. This CDR3 is 14 amino acids long. The junction had 7 bases not matched to a gene; V was cut back by 6 bases and J by 4 bases. Germline CDR1 reads MNHEY; CDR2 reads SVGAGI. Researchers ran the PCR with 60 Vbeta and 13 Jbeta primers. Sequencing was performed with immunoSEQ multiplex PCR; in TCRdb, only in-frame clones are kept and a portion is missing. Of about 160,000 clones in the sample, 75% were seen once. The chain recombines TRBV6-5 with TRBJ1-2; 8 nucleotides align to TRBD1. The TCR comes from a female donor in good health and CMV-seronegative. Sequencing was carried out using PBMCs. CDR3 sequence: CASRPGGAGYGYTF. As DNA, the CDR3 is TGTGCCAGCAGACCAGGGGGCGCCGGCTATGGCTACACCTTC.